The sequence of this TCR beta chain was determined in a study of T cells in Graves' hyperthyroidism and ophthalmopathy. Study background: At the time of initial diagnosis and before any treatment, peripheral blood was collected.

This clonotype was detected ten times or more. Its matching antigen is unknown. Orbital computed tomography, thyroid ultrasound, serum thyroxine and TRAb, and clinical symptoms together informed the diagnoses. Amplified regions were TCR beta CDR3 sequences from RNA transcripts. The HTBI primer set drove a first-round RT-PCR of the TCR CDR3. Each CDR3 protein is one row after TCRdb ran MiXCR on the multiplex PCR reads. In the table there are roughly 740,000 distinct CDR3 sequences, about a sixth of which are singletons. General observations from the study: Among clonotypes expanded in thyroid above 0.001, most were also found in blood.

Sequenced input: blood. The sequence came from a young man with Graves' hyperthyroidism.

CDR3 nucleotides: TGTGCCAGCAGCCCCAAACCCCCGGAGCGCGAGAACACTGAAGCTTTCTTT. Its translation is CASSPKPPERENTEAFF. The chain joins TRBV6-8 to TRBJ1-1; D is uncertain. The V and J ends lost 6 bases and 1 base respectively, with 21 bases between them. The germline V gene encodes CDR1 MNHGY and CDR2 SAAAGT. The length of the CDR3 is 17 residues.